The 16 T cell receptor beta chains reported below all come from one sample, sequenced in a study of Tregs in tolerant kidney transplant recipients (dated by TCRdb to the late 2010s). The label giving this sample's time point can be read as: 6 months after combined kidney and bone marrow transplant. The transplants used related donors with nonmyeloablative bone marrow transplantation, and mixed chimerism in the human trials was transient. Libraries were built with the immunoSEQ multiplex PCR assay. TCRdb retrieved this table from immuneACCESS and kept in-frame rearrangements only. Not all clones are present; in checked studies, unresolved V genes account for under half, and no reason is known for the remainder. For this sample, the table gives roughly 25,000 clones. The ten most abundant clones make up 3.5% to 4.5% of the sample. Here the sequenced sample was CD4+ T cells from blood (PBMCs), taken 6 months after the transplant. These TCRs come from a human patient who received a combined kidney and bone marrow transplant. After a transplant, not all T cells may be the patient's own; some may come from the graft donor.

Notes on this clone: The read stops 3 residues short of the end of the CDR3; the missing end is completed from the germline J gene. J is TRBJ2-2 and V is TRBV5-1; 8 bases are shared with TRBD1. V dropped 0 bases and J dropped 7; count of bases not matched to a gene: 8. The CDR3 length is 16 residues. Germline loops: CDR1 SGHRS, CDR2 YFSETQ. The CDR3 loop is CASSLGQGAGDGELFF. The sequenced part of the CDR3 DNA is TGCGCCAGCAGCTTGGGGCAGGGGGCAGGCGACGGGGAG.

The sequenced part of the CDR3 DNA is TGTGCCAGTAGTATAGATAGGGTCGTCTATGGC. Residues: CASSIDRVVYG. The whole CDR3 is CASSIDRVVYGYTF. The chain links TRBV19 to TRBJ1-2; D call uncertain. Coverage ceases 3 residues before the CDR3 finishes, and the germline J gene fills in the end. The germline V gene has CDR1 LNHDA and CDR2 SQIVND (reference sequence). Trimming cost V 0 bases and J 4 bases, with 9 bases left between them. This CDR3 region has 14 residues.

For this clone: Sequencing ends 3 residues short of the CDR3 end; the germline J gene provides the rest. Other DNA sequences of this sample code for an identical CDR3. The V and J genes are TRBV2 and TRBJ2-3; 9 nucleotides line up with TRBD1. This CDR3 has 15 amino acids. The junction had 6 bases not matched to a gene; V was cut back by 6 bases and J by 2 bases. Germline V gene lookup returns CDR1 SNHLY and CDR2 FYNNEI. CDR3 bases read: TGTGCCAGCAGCCCGGGACAGGGATTCACAGATACG. As protein: CASSPGQGFTDT. The CDR3 reads in full as CASSPGQGFTDTQYF.

As regards this clone: The read ends 3 residues before the CDR3 terminus; that terminus is restored from the germline J gene. The chain has TRBV10-1 and TRBJ2-7, with 10 bases identical to TRBD1. Germline CDR1 reads WNHNN; CDR2 reads SYGVQD (reference sequence). J gave up 3 bases and V 9 bases, and 11 bases lay outside the gene matches. The CDR3 is 15 amino acids. This CDR3 is CARCIPGQGNYEQYF. Partial CDR3 DNA: TGCGCCAGATGCATTCCGGGACAGGGGAACTACGAG.

On this clone: The observed sequence ends 3 residues before the CDR3 terminus, with the missing tail filled in from the germline J gene. This chain uses TRBV2 with TRBJ1-6, with 7 positions matching TRBD1. Germline loops: CDR1 SNHLY, CDR2 FYNNEI. This CDR3 comprises 13 residues. The V and J ends lost 9 bases and 2 bases, in that order; junction bases with no gene match: 1. CDR3 in amino acids: CASGTAYNSPLHF. The DNA read from the CDR3 is TGTGCCAGTGGGACAGCCTATAATTCACCC.

A note on this clone: The read ends 3 residues early relative to the CDR3; the germline J gene fills the gap. V is TRBV19 and J is TRBJ2-4; D may be TRBD1 (6 bases). Germline CDR1 reads LNHDA; CDR2 reads SQIVND (reference sequence). The CDR3 contains 16 residues. Trimming took off 5 bases at V and 0 bases at J, with 14 bases between the two ends. Incomplete CDR3 DNA: TGTGCCAGTAGTCCGCCGGGACAAATAGCCAAAAACATT. It specifies CASSPPGQIAKNI. The whole CDR3 reads CASSPPGQIAKNIQYF. Using reference TRBV19 and TRBJ2-4 for the parts outside the CDR3, the full variable domain is DGGITQSPKYLFRKEGQNVTLSCEQNLNHDAMYWYRQDPGQGLRLIYYSQIVNDFQKGDIAEGYSVSREKKESFPLTVTSAQKNPTAFYLCASSPPGQIAKNIQYFGAGTRLSVL.

Of note for this clone: The read finishes 3 residues shy of the CDR3 end, and the germline J gene is used to complete it. The J gene is TRBJ2-5, the V gene TRBV20-1, with a possible D match to TRBD2 (6 bases). The CDR3 has 17 residues. V lost 7 bases to trimming and J lost 2 bases, with 26 bases between them. Per the germline V gene, CDR1 is DFQATT and CDR2 is SNEGSKA (reference sequence). Partial CDR3 DNA: TGCAGTGGGGCGGGGAAGGGTGCGGGGAGAATTCAAGAGACC. Its protein product is CSGAGKGAGRIQET. The full CDR3 sequence reads CSGAGKGAGRIQETQYF.

Worth noting for this clone: The CDR3 end falls 3 residues outside the read, so it is completed with the germline J gene. J is TRBJ2-7 and V is TRBV5-1; D is undetermined. Per the germline V gene, CDR1 is SGHRS and CDR2 is YFSETQ. This CDR3 region has 14 residues. With 0 bases removed from V and 0 bases from J, the gap between germline ends came to 7 bases. The CDR3 is CASSLVGTSYEQYF. CDR3 DNA, as far as it was read: TGCGCCAGCAGCTTGGTTGGCACCTCCTACGAG.

About this clone itself: Read sequence stops 3 residues before the CDR3 end, and the germline J gene provides the missing end. The V gene is TRBV2, the J gene TRBJ2-1; the match to TRBD1 covers 8 bases. CDR3 length equals 14 residues. V shed 6 bases and J 8 bases; nucleotides not matched to a gene: 9. Germline lookup yields CDR1 SNHLY and CDR2 FYNNEI. CDR3 loop: CASRKSGTGYEQFF. Partial CDR3 DNA: TGTGCCAGCAGGAAATCCGGGACAGGCTATGAG.

With regard to this clone: The read terminates 3 residues ahead of where the CDR3 ends, so the germline J gene completes it. V gene TRBV5-4 combines with J gene TRBJ2-7; possibly TRBD1 for D (7 bases). The germline V and J ends were trimmed by 7 bases and 6 bases, with 23 bases remaining between them. CDR1 and CDR2 from the germline V gene are SGHNT and YYREEE (reference sequence). This CDR3 is built from 15 residues. The CDR3 DNA, read in part, is TGTGCCAGCGGGCCAGGGGGGACTGTGCAGGGCGAG. Its translation: CASGPGGTVQGE. The whole CDR3 region reads CASGPGGTVQGEQYF.

A word on this clone: The CDR3 end falls 3 residues outside the read, so it is completed with the germline J gene. The chain has TRBV6-2 or TRBV6-3 and TRBJ2-2; D unresolved. The V gene lost 2 bases and the J gene lost 7 bases, with 17 bases spanning the gap. CDR1 MNHEY and CDR2 SVGEGT come from the germline V gene. The CDR3 runs 16 residues. CDR3 protein: CASSYVRKLRDGELFF. The CDR3 bases that were read are TGTGCCAGCAGTTACGTGCGGAAGCTTCGAGACGGGGAG.

On this clone itself: The CDR3 end falls 3 residues outside the read, so it is completed with the germline J gene. The chain carries TRBV7-6 and TRBJ2-7; 8 bases agree with TRBD2. The trim removed 5 bases at V and 4 bases at J, leaving 13 bases unmatched. The CDR3 has 16 residues. Germline CDR1 SGHVS, CDR2 FNYEAQ. Incomplete CDR3 DNA: TGTGCCAGCAGCCGCGGCCCCTCCAGCGGGGGTTACGAG. This sequence encodes CASSRGPSSGGYE. The full-length CDR3 reads as CASSRGPSSGGYEQYF. The full variable domain, completed using reference TRBV7-6 and TRBJ2-7, is GAGVSQSPRYKVTKRGQDVALRCDPISGHVSLYWYRQALGQGPEFLTYFNYEAQQDKSGLPNDRFSAERPEGSISTLTIQRTEQRDSAMYRCASSRGPSSGGYEQYFGPGTRLTVT.

A note on this clone: The observed sequence ends 3 residues before the CDR3 terminus, with the missing tail filled in from the germline J gene. The V gene is TRBV19, the J gene TRBJ1-2; weak D call: TRBD1 (6 bases). Trimming cost V 5 bases and J 4 bases, with 20 bases left between them. CDR3 size: 16 residues. Per the germline V gene, CDR1 is LNHDA and CDR2 is SQIVND (reference sequence). The chain's CDR3 is CASSPLSGARGYGYTF. The part of the CDR3 DNA that was read is TGTGCCAGTAGTCCTCTTTCAGGGGCACGGGGCTATGGC.

Turning to this clone: The observed sequence ends 3 residues before the CDR3 terminus, with the missing tail filled in from the germline J gene. The chain is built from TRBV20-1 and TRBJ1-1, with 10 positions matching TRBD1. V was clipped by 5 bases and J by 5 bases; unmatched bases: 8. The CDR3 is made up of 14 amino acids. The germline V gene encodes CDR1 DFQATT and CDR2 SNEGSKA (reference sequence). The CDR3 sequence: CSAPSDRGETEAFF. The DNA read from the CDR3 is TGCAGTGCTCCCTCGGACAGGGGGGAGACTGAA.

For this clone: The read stops 3 residues short of the end of the CDR3; the missing end is completed from the germline J gene. The chain links TRBV20-1 to TRBJ2-3; 7 bases match TRBD2. The CDR3 runs to 13 residues. CDR1 and CDR2 from the germline V gene are DFQATT and SNEGSKA (reference sequence). Losses at the gene ends were 3 bases for V and 0 bases for J; bases not matched to a gene: 0. CDR3 protein: CSASGGSTDTQYF. CDR3 bases read: TGCAGTGCTAGCGGGGGGAGCACAGATACG.

CDR3 residues: CSAHPQGVPYEQYF. The CDR3 DNA, read in part, is TGCAGTGCCCACCCACAGGGGGTCCCTTACGAG. The chain carries TRBV20-1 and TRBJ2-7; 8 bases map to TRBD1. From the germline J gene comes the end of the CDR3, since the read stops 3 residues before it. V shed 6 bases and J 4 bases; nucleotides not matched to a gene: 11. Germline CDR1 is DFQATT and CDR2 is SNEGSKA (reference sequence). This CDR3 is 14 amino acids long.